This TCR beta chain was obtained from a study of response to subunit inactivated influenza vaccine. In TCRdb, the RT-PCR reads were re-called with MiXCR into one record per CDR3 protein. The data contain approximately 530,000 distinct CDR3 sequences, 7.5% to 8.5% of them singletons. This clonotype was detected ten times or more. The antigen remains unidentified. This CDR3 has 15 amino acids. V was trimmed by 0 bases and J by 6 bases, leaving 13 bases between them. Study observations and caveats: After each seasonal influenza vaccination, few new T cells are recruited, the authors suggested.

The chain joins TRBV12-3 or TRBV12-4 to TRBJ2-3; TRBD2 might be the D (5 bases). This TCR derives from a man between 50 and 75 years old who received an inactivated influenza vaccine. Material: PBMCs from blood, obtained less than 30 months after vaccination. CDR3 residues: CASSLAFGMGDTQYF. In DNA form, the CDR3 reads TGTGCCAGCAGTTTAGCGTTCGGGATGGGCGATACGCAGTATTTT.